The clone carrying this T cell receptor beta chain was counted many times. This record comes from a study of blood T cells in healthy people across ages. The germline V gene encodes CDR1 SGHTA and CDR2 FQGNSA. V lost 5 bases and J 2 bases, leaving 12 bases between the germline ends. This CDR3 region has 14 residues. With a J-beta primer mix and a sample-barcoded 5' primer, a second PCR ran about 6 to 11 cycles. Any given sample supplied a minimum of 2.5 million CDR3-containing paired-end reads. TCRdb called the 5' RACE reads again in MiXCR, with one record for every CDR3 protein. Here the sample spans 1.5 million to 2 million distinct CDR3 sequences, about 30% being singletons. There were at least 6 micrograms of total RNA extracted from every sample.

The chain carries TRBV7-2 and TRBJ2-5, with D perhaps matching TRBD1 (6 bases). This sequence originates from a woman aged 25 to 45 in good health. Sequencing was done on a sample of blood. The CDR3 sequence is CASSRNRAQETQYF. Written as DNA, the CDR3 is TGTGCCAGCAGCCGAAACAGGGCGCAAGAGACCCAGTACTTC.